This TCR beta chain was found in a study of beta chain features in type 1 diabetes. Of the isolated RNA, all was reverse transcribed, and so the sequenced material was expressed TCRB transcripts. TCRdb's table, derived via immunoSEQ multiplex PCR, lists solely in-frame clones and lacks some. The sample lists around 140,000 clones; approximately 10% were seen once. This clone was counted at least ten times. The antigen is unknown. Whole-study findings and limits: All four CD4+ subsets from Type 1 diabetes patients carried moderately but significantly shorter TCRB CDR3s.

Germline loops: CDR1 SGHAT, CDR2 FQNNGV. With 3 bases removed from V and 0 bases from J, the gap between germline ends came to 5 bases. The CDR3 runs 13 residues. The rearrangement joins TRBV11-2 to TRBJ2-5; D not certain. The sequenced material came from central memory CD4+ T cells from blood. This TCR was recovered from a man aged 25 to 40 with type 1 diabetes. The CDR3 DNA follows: TGTGCCAGCAGCTTCAACTACCAAGAGACCCAGTACTTC. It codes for CASSFNYQETQYF.